These 8 T cell receptor beta chains share one sample of origin, sequenced in a study of molecular identifiers for immune sequencing clone quantification. TCRdb analysed the PCR reads with MiXCR anew, one entry per CDR3 protein. The sample comprises approximately 590,000 distinct CDR3 sequences, about 25% of which are singletons, and approximately 0.75% rests with the top ten. The sequencing sample was made of naive CD8+ T cells from blood, with Jurkat cell RNA spiked in. Subset here: FACS-sorted CD8+CD4-CCR7+CD45RA+ naive T cells. These receptors were taken from a human donor in good health. Some libraries in this study had Jurkat cell RNA spiked in.

This clonotype has at least ten counts. This chain links TRBV28 with TRBJ2-5, with 11 nucleotides matching TRBD2. The V segment lost 4 bases and the J segment 4 bases; nucleotides outside the gene matches: 5. CDR3 length: 15 residues. CDR1 is MDHEN and CDR2 is SYDVKM in the germline V gene. The CDR3 bases are TGTGCCAGCAGTTATAGCGGGAGGGACACAGAGACCCAGTACTTC. This encodes CASSYSGRDTETQYF. The complete variable domain, with remaining parts taken from reference TRBV28 and TRBJ2-5, reads DVKVTQSSRYLVKRTGEKVFLECVQDMDHENMFWYRQDPGLGLRLIYFSYDVKMKEKGDIPEGYSVSREKKERFSLILESASTNQTSMYLCASSYSGRDTETQYFGPGTRLLVL.

Comment on this clonotype: This may be a read error, as it is one base from a much larger clone. The chain joins TRBV10-3 to TRBJ1-1; 7 bases map to TRBD1. Germline V CDR1 and CDR2: ENHRY, SYGVKD. J was trimmed by 7 bases and V by 10 bases; bases with no gene match: 12. The CDR3 sequence is 13 residues long. CDR3 loop: CANREQGVGEAFF. The CDR3 DNA sequence: TGTGCCAACAGGGAGCAGGGGGTTGGTGAAGCTTTCTTT.

This rearrangement joins TRBV27 to TRBJ2-7, with 9 bases aligning to TRBD1. Germline-derived CDR1 and CDR2 are MNHEY and SMNVEV (reference sequence). This CDR3 has 16 residues. Losses at the gene ends were 6 bases for V and 0 bases for J; bases not matched to a gene: 9. The CDR3 sequence: CASSSPGTGNSYEQYF. The CDR3 DNA follows: TGTGCCAGCAGCTCTCCCGGGACAGGGAACTCCTACGAGCAGTACTTC.

This clonotype was observed many times. The chain employs TRBV30 and TRBJ1-1; possible D gene TRBD1, 6 bases. Germline CDR1 GTSNPN, CDR2 SVGIG (reference sequence). Trimming shortened V by 2 bases and J by 8 bases, and 9 bases separated the two germline ends. The CDR3 has 11 residues. The CDR3 coding sequence is TGTGCCTGGAGTCTAGGGACAGAAGCTTTCTTT. It is translated as CAWSLGTEAFF. The full variable domain, rest sourced from reference TRBV30 and TRBJ1-1, is SQTIHQWPATLVQPVGSPLSLECTVEGTSNPNLYWYRQAAGRGLQLLFYSVGIGQISSEVPQNLSASRPQDRQFILSSKKLLLSDSGFYLCAWSLGTEAFFGQGTRLTVV.

This clonotype has only a few counts. This sequence joins TRBV19 and TRBJ2-7; TRBD1 matches 7 bases. Germline V CDR1 and CDR2: LNHDA, SQIVND (reference sequence). The CDR3 is made up of 14 amino acids. With V trimmed by 4 bases and J by 2 bases, 5 bases remained unmatched. The DNA for the CDR3 is TGTGCCAGTAGTAACACAGGGGAACCCTACGAGCAGTACTTC. Translation: CASSNTGEPYEQYF.

This clonotype was recorded a few times. The CDR3 nucleotides are TGTGCCAGCAGCTTCCCTCCTAAAGAGACCCAGTACTTC. Translating it yields CASSFPPKETQYF. This rearrangement joins TRBV7-8 to TRBJ2-5; the D is unclear. This CDR3 spans 13 amino acids. Per the germline V gene, CDR1 is SGHVS and CDR2 is FQNEAQ. V was cut by 3 bases and J by 3 bases, with 8 bases left in between.

This clonotype was seen only a few times. J is TRBJ2-7 and V is TRBV20-1, with 8 bases lining up with TRBD2. Looked up from germline, CDR1 is DFQATT and CDR2 is SNEGSKA (reference sequence). The length of the CDR3 is 15 residues. V was pared by 1 base and J by 2 bases, with 7 bases of the junction left unmatched. The DNA for the CDR3 is TGCAGTGCTAGAGTTGATAGCGGGGTCGCCTACGAGCAGTACTTC. Amino acid sequence: CSARVDSGVAYEQYF.

As concerns this clonotype: A much larger clone sits a single nucleotide away, making a read error possible. V usage is TRBV4-1 and J usage is TRBJ2-5; unclear D gene. The CDR3 extends over 16 amino acids. Germline CDR1 reads MGHRA; CDR2 reads YSYEKL. CDR3 protein: CTSSQEDRAVSQTQYF. DNA for the CDR3: TGCACCAGCAGCCAAGAAGATCGTGCCGTAAGCCAGACCCAGTACTTC.